The 13 T cell receptor beta chains presented below share a single source sample, sequenced in a study of human T cells and chemical hapten exposure (dated by TCRdb to the early 2020s). The method behind the library was RACE. Sequencing took place on a NextSeq 500. Clones were called with MiXCR by TCRdb after fastp trimmed the public reads at Q25, and only in-frame beta chains were retained. CDR3 protein duplicates are merged, each entry listing the most common genes and DNA. The sample table records some 60,000 distinct CDR3 sequences; around 12% of these occur just once. The top ten constitute roughly 2.4% of the sample. The intended sense of this specimen's time point label: patch test 3, about 24 weeks after DPC sensitization. The intended sense of this specimen's treatment or condition label: therapeutic diphenylcyclopropenone sensitization with weekly scalp DPC. The specimen comprised whole blood, sampled in connection with sensitization to the hapten diphenylcyclopropenone (DPC). The receptors come from a young man with alopecia areata. Some clones in this sample may be carry-over from other donors' samples.

This clonotype was seen only a few times. The chain uses TRBV5-1 and TRBJ1-1; a weak D match, TRBD1 (5 bases). Germline CDR1 SGHRS, CDR2 YFSETQ. The CDR3 is 16 amino acids. V lost 0 bases and J 1 base, leaving 13 bases between the germline ends. CDR3: CASSLVTMTANTEAFF. The CDR3 nucleotides read TGCGCCAGCAGCTTGGTTACGATGACAGCGAACACTGAAGCTTTCTTT.

The chain links TRBV2 to TRBJ2-7; TRBD1 aligns across 7 bases. Germline V CDR1 and CDR2: SNHLY, FYNNEI. J was trimmed by 3 bases and V by 6 bases; bases with no gene match: 5. The CDR3 runs 13 residues. The CDR3 reads CASSPDRNYEQYF. The CDR3 nucleotides read TGTGCCAGCAGCCCGGACAGGAACTACGAGCAGTACTTC.

Worth noting for this clonotype: Germline is not matched at one junction end, which may reflect a read error. The chain has TRBV7-7 and TRBJ2-1; no clear D gene. CDR3 length: 13 amino acids. The V gene's germline CDR1 is SSHAT and CDR2 FNYEAQ (reference sequence). The CDR3 bases are TGTGCTAGCAGCCCGGACGGTTACAATGAGCAGTTCTTC. Translation gives CASSPDGYNEQFF.

Only a few counts were recorded for this clonotype. This chain connects TRBV4-2 to TRBJ2-1, with D possibly matching TRBD2 (6 bases). The CDR3 length is 16 residues. Trimming shortened V by 0 bases and J by 8 bases, and 17 bases separated the two germline ends. Germline V gene sequence: CDR1 LGHNA, CDR2 YNFKEQ. The CDR3 here is CASSQEEGWGGDEQFF. The CDR3 DNA is TGTGCCAGCAGCCAAGAGGAGGGTTGGGGAGGCGATGAGCAGTTCTTC.

At least ten counts were recorded for this clonotype. This rearrangement joins TRBV7-2 to TRBJ1-2, with D tentatively TRBD1 (6 bases). Trimming removed 4 bases at V and 4 bases at J, with 13 bases between. The CDR3 extends over 14 amino acids. Germline V gene sequence: CDR1 SGHTA, CDR2 FQGNSA. Here the CDR3 DNA reads TGTGCCAGCAGCTGGGACGGGACAAGCTATGGCTACACCTTC. This translates into CASSWDGTSYGYTF.

The table lists this clonotype with many counts. The CDR3 DNA sequence: TGTGCCAGCAGCTCTCCGGGGCGACGCTCTGGGGCCAACGTCCTGACTTTC. Translated: CASSSPGRRSGANVLTF. The chain uses TRBV7-3 and TRBJ2-6; tentatively, D is TRBD1 or TRBD2 (5 bases each). This CDR3 comprises 17 residues. The germline V gene has CDR1 SGHTA and CDR2 FQGTGA. Trimming took 4 bases from V and 0 from J, leaving 13 bases between them.

The J gene is TRBJ2-5, the V gene TRBV12-3 or TRBV12-4; 8 bases agree with TRBD2. Trimming removed 7 bases from V and 3 bases from J; junction bases left unmatched: 7. The CDR3 spans 14 residues. CDR3 region: CASTSGRVEETQYF. The CDR3 coding sequence is TGTGCCAGCACCTCCGGGAGGGTGGAAGAGACCCAGTACTTC.

The chain couples TRBV5-1 to TRBJ1-4; D gene unclear. The germline gives CDR1 SGHRS, CDR2 YFSETQ. Between the trimmed V and J ends, which lost 1 base and 5 bases, there was a span of 6 bases. The CDR3 contains 13 residues. DNA of the CDR3: TGCGCCAGCAGCTTGAGTGGAAATGAAAAACTGTTTTTT. Encoded protein: CASSLSGNEKLFF. The variable domain in full, completed from reference TRBV5-1 and TRBJ1-4, reads KAGVTQTPRYLIKTRGQQVTLSCSPISGHRSVSWYQQTPGQGLQFLFEYFSETQRNKGNFPGRFSGRQFSNSRSEMNVSTLELGDSALYLCASSLSGNEKLFFGSGTQLSVL.

This clonotype was counted a few times. The chain is built from TRBV20-1 and TRBJ1-1, with D maybe TRBD1 (6 bases). The germline CDR1 and CDR2 sequences are DFQATT and SNEGSKA (reference sequence). V lost 0 bases and J 10 bases, leaving 15 bases between the germline ends. The CDR3 runs to 13 residues. Here the CDR3 DNA reads TGCAGTGCTAGAGATCTGGGGGCGAGGGGAGCTTTCTTT. The encoded protein is CSARDLGARGAFF.

This clonotype has only a few counts. CDR3 sequence (DNA): TGCGCCAGCAGTGAGTTCGGGATGAACACTGAAGCTTTCTTT. This translates into CASSEFGMNTEAFF. The V and J genes are TRBV10-2 and TRBJ1-1, with D unclear. CDR1 is WSHSY and CDR2 is SAAADI in the germline V gene. The CDR3 is 14 amino acids. V shed 1 base and J shed 0 bases, with 6 bases lying between them.

This sequence joins TRBV20-1 and TRBJ2-5; 11 positions agree with TRBD1. This CDR3 comprises 13 residues. Germline loops: CDR1 DFQATT, CDR2 SNEGSKA (reference sequence). The trim removed 6 bases at V and 4 bases at J, leaving 4 bases unmatched. The CDR3 nucleotides read TGCAGTGCCGCGGACAGGGGGCGAGAGACCCAGTACTTC. It encodes CSAADRGRETQYF.

In its sample, this clonotype was seen many times. V is TRBV24-1 and J is TRBJ1-4, with TRBD1 matching 8 bases. Germline lookup yields CDR1 KGHDR and CDR2 SFDVKD. Losses at the gene ends were 4 bases for V and 8 bases for J; bases not matched to a gene: 11. The CDR3 consists of 16 residues. The CDR3 spells CATSEQTGTGAEKLFF. The CDR3 DNA reads as TGTGCCACCAGTGAACAGACCGGGACAGGAGCCGAAAAACTGTTTTTT.

This clonotype came up a few times. The chain combines TRBV6-5 with TRBJ2-1, with D possibly being TRBD1 or TRBD2 (5 bases each). CDR3 length equals 15 residues. The V end was cut by 6 bases, the J end by 4 bases, with 16 bases between. Germline CDR1 and CDR2: MNHEY and SVGAGI. The CDR3, as DNA: TGTGCCAGCAGGAGCGAGGGGCCCGATTACAATGAGCAGTTCTTC. It encodes CASRSEGPDYNEQFF.